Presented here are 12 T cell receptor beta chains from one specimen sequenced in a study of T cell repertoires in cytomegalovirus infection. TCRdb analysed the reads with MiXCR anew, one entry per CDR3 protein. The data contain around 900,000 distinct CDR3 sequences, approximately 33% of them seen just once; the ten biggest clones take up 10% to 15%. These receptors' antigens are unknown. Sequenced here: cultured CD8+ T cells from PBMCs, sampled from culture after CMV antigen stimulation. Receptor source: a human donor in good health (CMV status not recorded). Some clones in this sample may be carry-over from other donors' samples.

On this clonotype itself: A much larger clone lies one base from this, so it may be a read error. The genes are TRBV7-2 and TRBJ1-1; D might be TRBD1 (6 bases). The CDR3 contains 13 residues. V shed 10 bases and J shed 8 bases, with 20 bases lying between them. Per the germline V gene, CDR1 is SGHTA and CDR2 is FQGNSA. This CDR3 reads CATSWGGRPEAFF. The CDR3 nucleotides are TGTGCCACATCGTGGGGGGGGCGGCCGGAAGCTTTCTTT.

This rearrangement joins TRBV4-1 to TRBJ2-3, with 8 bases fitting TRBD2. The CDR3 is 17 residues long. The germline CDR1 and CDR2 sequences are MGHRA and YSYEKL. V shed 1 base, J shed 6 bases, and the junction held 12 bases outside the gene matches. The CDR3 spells CASSQVTSDYDPDTQYF. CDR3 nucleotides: TGCGCCAGCAGCCAAGTGACTAGCGATTACGACCCGGATACGCAGTATTTT.

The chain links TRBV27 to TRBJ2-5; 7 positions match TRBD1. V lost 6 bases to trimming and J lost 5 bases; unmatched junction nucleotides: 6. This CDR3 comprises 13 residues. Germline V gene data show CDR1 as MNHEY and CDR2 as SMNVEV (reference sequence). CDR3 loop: CASRTGVSETQYF. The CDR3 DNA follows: TGTGCCAGCAGAACAGGGGTTTCGGAGACCCAGTACTTC.

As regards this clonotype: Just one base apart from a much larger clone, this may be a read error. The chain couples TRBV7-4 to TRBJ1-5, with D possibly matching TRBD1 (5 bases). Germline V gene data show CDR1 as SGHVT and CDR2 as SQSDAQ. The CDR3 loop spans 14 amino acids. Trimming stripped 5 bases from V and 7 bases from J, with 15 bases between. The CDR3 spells CASSTGHGGQPQHF. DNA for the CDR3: TGTGCCAGCAGCACAGGACATGGCGGCCAGCCCCAGCATTTT. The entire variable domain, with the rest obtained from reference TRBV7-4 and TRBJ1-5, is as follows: GAGVSQSPRYKVAKRGRDVALRCDSISGHVTLYWYRQTLGQGSEVLTYSQSDAQRDKSGRPSGRFSAERPERSVSTLKIQRTEQGDSAVYLCASSTGHGGQPQHFGDGTRLSIL.

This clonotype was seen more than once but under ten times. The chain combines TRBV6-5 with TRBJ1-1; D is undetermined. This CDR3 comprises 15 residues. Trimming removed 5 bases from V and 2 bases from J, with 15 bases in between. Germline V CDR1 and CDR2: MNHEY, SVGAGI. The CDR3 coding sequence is TGTGCCAGCAGTCACCGACAAGACGTAAACACTGAAGCTTTCTTT. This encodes CASSHRQDVNTEAFF.

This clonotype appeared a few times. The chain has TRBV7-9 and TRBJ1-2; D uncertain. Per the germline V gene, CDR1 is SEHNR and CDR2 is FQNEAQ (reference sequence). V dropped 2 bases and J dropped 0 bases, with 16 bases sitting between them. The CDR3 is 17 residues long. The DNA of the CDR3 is TGTGCCAGCAGCTTAATCGGGCAATTTCACGCTAACTATGGCTACACCTTC. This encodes CASSLIGQFHANYGYTF.

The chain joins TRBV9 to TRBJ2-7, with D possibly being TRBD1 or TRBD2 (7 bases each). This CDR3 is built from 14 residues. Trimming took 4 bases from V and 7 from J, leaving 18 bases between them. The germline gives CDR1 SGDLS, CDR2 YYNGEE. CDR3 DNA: TGTGCCAGCAGCAATAGTCCAGGGGGGGGTGAGCAGTACGTC. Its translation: CASSNSPGGGEQYV.

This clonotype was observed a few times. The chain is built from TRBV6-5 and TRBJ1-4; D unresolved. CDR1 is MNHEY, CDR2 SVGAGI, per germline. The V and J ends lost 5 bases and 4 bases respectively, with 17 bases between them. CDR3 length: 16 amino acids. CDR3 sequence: CASSPFTFRGNEKLFF. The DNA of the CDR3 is TGTGCCAGCAGTCCTTTTACTTTCCGGGGTAATGAAAAACTGTTTTTT.

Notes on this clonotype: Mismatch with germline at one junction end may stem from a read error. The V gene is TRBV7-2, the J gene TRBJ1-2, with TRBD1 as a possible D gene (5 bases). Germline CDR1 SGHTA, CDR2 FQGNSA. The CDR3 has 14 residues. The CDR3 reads CASNLGVADYGYTF. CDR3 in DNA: TGTGCCAGCAACTTAGGGGTAGCGGACTATGGCTACACCTTC. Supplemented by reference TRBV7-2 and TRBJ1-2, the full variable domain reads GAGVSQSPSNKVTEKGKDVELRCDPISGHTALYWYRQSLGQGLEFLIYFQGNSAPDKSGLPSDRFSAERTGGSVSTLTIQRTQQEDSAVYLCASNLGVADYGYTFGSGTRLTVV.

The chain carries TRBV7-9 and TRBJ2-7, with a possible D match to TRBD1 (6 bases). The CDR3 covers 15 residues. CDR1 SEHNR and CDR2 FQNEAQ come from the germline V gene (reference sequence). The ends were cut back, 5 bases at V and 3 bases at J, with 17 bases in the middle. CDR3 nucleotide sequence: TGTGCCAGCAGCACTGCCGAGTTCAGGGGCTACGAGCAGTACTTC. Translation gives CASSTAEFRGYEQYF.

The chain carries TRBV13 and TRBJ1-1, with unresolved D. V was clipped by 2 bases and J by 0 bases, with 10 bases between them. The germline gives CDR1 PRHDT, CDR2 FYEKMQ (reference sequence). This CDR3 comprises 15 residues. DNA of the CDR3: TGTGCCAGCAGCTTAAACGAAGACATGAACACTGAAGCTTTCTTT. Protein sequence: CASSLNEDMNTEAFF. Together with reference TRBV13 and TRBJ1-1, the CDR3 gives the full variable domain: AAGVIQSPRHLIKEKRETATLKCYPIPRHDTVYWYQQGPGQDPQFLISFYEKMQSDKGSIPDRFSAQQFSDYHSELNMSSLELGDSALYFCASSLNEDMNTEAFFGQGTRLTVV.

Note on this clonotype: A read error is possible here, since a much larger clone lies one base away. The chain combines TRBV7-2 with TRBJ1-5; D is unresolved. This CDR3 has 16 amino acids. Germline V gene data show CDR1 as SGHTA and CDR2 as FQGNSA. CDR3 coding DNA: TGTGCCAACAGCTTAGCTGCGCAGTATAGCAATCAGCCCCAGCATTTT. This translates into CANSLAAQYSNQPQHF.